A single TCR beta chain is shown here with its context. Its recognized antigen is unknown. The input lacks base qualities; no much larger clone sits a single base away. The data were taken from a study of PD-L1 blockade in urothelial cancer listed by TCRdb under 2017. Regarding the research as a whole: All patients started therapy around 2014 and received atezolizumab 1,200 mg intravenously every 3 weeks. An exploratory multi-omic analysis was conducted of the somatic, immune and clinical correlates of response to PD-L1 blockade with atezolizumab in urothelial cancer. Patients had an ECOG performance status of 0 or 1 and had received between 0 and 3 prior chemotherapy regimens. TCR sequencing covered pretreatment tumor samples and matched, serially collected peripheral blood taken before and after atezolizumab treatment. About 90% of the roughly 29 patients were identified as males with urothelial cancer of bladder origin, and a prior smoking history was reported by 18 of 29 patients. Durable clinical benefit was achieved by nine patients but not by the remaining 20. In the same patients, whole exome sequencing and RNA sequencing of pretreatment tumors were performed in addition to TCR sequencing. Blood samples were analyzed at 3 weeks after treatment start (second dose) and at 6 weeks after treatment start. Durable clinical benefit meant progression-free survival longer than 6 months, and TCR features were also tested against progression-free and overall survival. Pretreatment blood TCR-seq was available for twenty-nine patients, at least one posttreatment blood collection was obtained for about 24 patients, and tumor TCR-seq was available for about 24 patients. Blood samples gave a median of about 150,000 T cells and under 85,000 unique TCRs, with a median clonality of approximately 0.078.

The time point label here, explained by the study, means: pretreatment peripheral blood. A total of 25 to 35 patients with locally advanced or metastatic urothelial carcinoma, treated at Memorial Sloan Kettering on a trial protocol, made up the cohort. Peripheral blood mononuclear cells were collected pretreatment and during treatment, with between 1 and 8 total time points obtained per patient. The Qiagen DNeasy Blood extraction kit was used to purify genomic DNA from total PBMCs and from tumor samples. Collected pretreatment and during treatment, PBMCs were isolated and stored as previously described. The CDR3 sequence holds 14 residues, the cysteine and phenylalanine included. Left in the record is the CDR3 DNA by itself, 42 bases read in frame from the first base. Trimming costs V 3 bases and J 4 bases, and their ends lie 7 bases apart. Study-wide findings and limitations: Patients with durable benefit showed greater expansion of tumor-associated TCR clones in peripheral blood 3 weeks after starting treatment (n of about 20, p = 0.022). Because of the small sample size (n ≈ 30) and the many exploratory analyses performed, the results are intended to be regarded as hypothesis-generating. Improved progression-free and overall survival was found to be associated with pretreatment peripheral blood TCR clonality below the median.

Each PCR received spiked-in synthetic TCR analog templates so that absolute template abundance could be estimated from read counts. TCRbeta CDR3 regions were amplified from genomic DNA with bias-controlled V and J gene primers using the immunoSEQ assay. Sequencing of rearranged TCRbeta segments was performed at approximately 20X coverage. From the authors' description of their analysis: Sequencing errors were corrected by clustering and CDR3s were annotated against IMGT to assign V, D and J genes. Out-of-frame and stop-codon sequences were excluded, and only productive TCRbeta rearrangements were used in downstream analyses. To compute clonality, Shannon entropy was normalized by the log of the number of unique productive sequences and then subtracted from one. Fisher's exact test with Benjamini-Hochberg correction, using a cutoff of adjusted p below 0.01, was how clones that differed between time points or between blood and tumor were identified. In its TCRdb copy, this immuneACCESS table keeps in-frame sequences only and misses some clones. Where compared with another copy, unresolved V genes explain less than half of these, and the others have no known cause. V and J calls and clone size come straight from that table; D and trimming were deduced from the DNA. The sample records 80,000 to 90,000 clones, 85% of which are singletons. In total, the top ten clones hold around an eighth of the sample.

The sequences come from PBMCs, collected around atezolizumab (anti-PD-L1) treatment. The TCR was taken from a man aged 55 to 70 with urothelial cancer. The rearrangement combines TRBV23-1 with TRBJ1-6, with the D gene not confidently named. TRBV23-1 is assigned to the ORF class and has an uncertain function. The base sequence is TGCGCCAGCAGTCAGCGGGTGTATAATTCACCCCTCCACTTT. Its translation is CASSQRVYNSPLHF.